Listed here is a single T cell receptor beta chain. The data belong to a study of blood T cell repertoires in COVID-19. With V trimmed by 10 bases and J by 0 bases, 6 bases remained unmatched. The CDR3 sequence is 15 residues long. The germline gives CDR1 WSHSY, CDR2 SAAADI. This table comes from immunoSEQ multiplex PCR, and its TCRdb copy is limited to in-frame clones, with some not included. The sample lists roughly 420,000 clones, over 75% seen once, with over 0.9% in the top ten. The J gene is TRBJ1-3, the V gene TRBV10-2; 10 bases agree with TRBD1. The sequenced sample consisted of PBMCs or T cells enriched from blood (not recorded which). The sequence derives from a woman aged 25-40 years with acute COVID-19. CDR3 DNA sequence: TGCGCCACCCTGGGACAGGGGAGCTCTGGAAACACCATATATTTT. Its protein product is CATLGQGSSGNTIYF.